This T cell receptor (beta chain) originates from a study of Ad26.COV2.S vaccination and SARS-CoV-2 variants (dated by TCRdb to about 2021). Some background on the complete study: Vaccine-arm donors came from COV1001, a multicentre, randomized, double-blind, placebo-controlled phase I-IIa trial of Ad26.COV2.S in healthy adults. Trial participants were randomized into five groups of five: low-dose or high-dose Ad26.COV2.S given once or twice, or placebo on both occasions. TCRbeta repertoire sequencing served as the tool for gauging how specific and how broad the SARS-CoV-2-reactive T cell receptors were following Ad26.COV2.S vaccination. Ad26.COV2.S was given intramuscularly at 5x10^10 or 1x10^11 viral particles, as a single shot or as two shots 56 days apart. A total of about 30 samples were included in the TCR-sequenced set, comprising about 20 Ad26.COV2.S vaccine recipients, 5 placebo recipients and 8 SARS-CoV-2 convalescent individuals. Blinding of investigators to trial group allocation was maintained during experiments and outcome assessment. Beyond this particular receptor, the publication reports: Ad26.COV2.S recipients had higher spike-specific TCR breadth than placebo recipients (P = 0.0014). Comparable non-spike TCR breadth was observed between vaccine and placebo recipients, consistent with only spike being contained in the vaccine. The study was not powered to compare responses between vaccine doses or regimens. The authors noted that total T cell responses may have been underestimated by the TCR breadth and depth analyses. Substantial breadth of spike-specific CD8+ and CD4+ T cell responses was reported after vaccination.

The immunoSEQ Assay was the method used to sequence TCRbeta CDR3 regions. After extraction, genomic DNA underwent amplification by bias-controlled multiplex PCR, followed by high-throughput sequencing. The authors processed their data as follows. Collapsing and filtering of sequences were performed to quantify the absolute abundance of each unique TCRbeta CDR3 region. T cell fraction was estimated by normalizing TCRbeta template counts to usable DNA, with usable DNA measured through amplification of reference genes found in all nucleated cells. Repertoire TCRs were annotated as SARS-CoV-2-specific when V gene, CDR3 amino acid sequence and J gene were exactly matched to a known reactive TCR set. The reference SARS-CoV-2 TCR set came from MIRA and was filtered for enrichment in COVID-19-positive ImmuneCODE repertoires, removing public or cross-reactive TCRs. Based on the MIRA antigens, annotated TCRs were further analysed at the level of specific ORF or position within ORF. Depth was the summed frequency of annotated unique rearrangements, while breadth was defined as annotated unique rearrangements over total unique productive rearrangements. Group comparisons of TCR breadth used two-sided Wilcoxon rank-sum tests. TCRdb limited this immuneACCESS table to in-frame rearrangements with V and J called. A share of clones is missing; checked studies link under half to unresolved V genes, and the rest is unexplained. Clonal size and the V and J genes are those of that table, whereas D and trimming came from the DNA. A total of a few hundred thousand clones appear in this sample, about four fifths of them only once. 7% to 9.5% of the sample goes to the ten largest clones.

In light of the paper, this sample's treatment or condition label describes: over 15 received Ad26.COV2.S at low or high dose, single or two shots; several received placebo; per-sample allocation not given. For vaccine and placebo recipients, repertoires were sequenced using samples collected on day 63 after the first injection. Cohort 1b enrolled about two dozen adults aged 18-55 years at a single site in Boston, USA, between 29 July and 7 August 2020. Ad26.COV2.S was a replication-incompetent adenovirus type 26 vector that expressed a prefusion-stabilized SARS-CoV-2 spike protein derived from the original Wuhan strain. A remark on this clone: What this receptor recognizes is not known. No clone much larger than this one lies a single base away; base qualities are absent.

The specimen was peripheral blood, collected in a trial of Ad26.COV2.S vaccine versus placebo. The clonotype originates from a person between 18 and 59 years old who received the Ad26.COV2.S COVID-19 vaccine or a placebo.

The CDR3 is CATSRRDRASPLHF. In nucleotides, the sequence is TGTGCCACCAGCCGGCGGGACAGGGCTTCACCCCTCCACTTT. This receptor chain uses TRBV15 and TRBJ1-6, with 9 bases in between that match TRBD1. Based on the germline V gene (reference sequence), the CDR1 and CDR2 sequences are LNHNV and YYDKDF. The CDR3 measures 14 amino acids from cysteine to phenylalanine. Just the 42-base CDR3 DNA is kept, in frame starting at base 1. Unmatched junction bases come to 5, with V trimmed by 5 bases and J by 9 bases.